This TCR beta chain was observed in a study of siplizumab effects on memory and regulatory T cells. Generated by immunoSEQ multiplex PCR, the TCRdb table keeps only in-frame clones and is missing some. The table shows around 83,000 clones, with about 87% occurring only once. Study-wide results and caveats: The diversity of naive T cells seemed greater than that of memory cells, and their alloresponse contribution seemed major.

As regards this clone: Its antigen is not known.

The CDR3 sequence is 14 residues long. V lost 6 bases to trimming and J lost 1 base; unmatched junction nucleotides: 5. CDR1 is MNHNS, CDR2 SASEGT, per germline. The source material was CD4+ T cells sorted from blood. The J gene is TRBJ1-2, the V gene TRBV6-1, with 7 bases lining up with TRBD1. The receptor comes from a human donor in good health. CDR3: CASSGTAYNYGYTF. Here the CDR3 DNA reads TGTGCCAGCAGCGGGACAGCGTATAACTATGGCTACACCTTC.